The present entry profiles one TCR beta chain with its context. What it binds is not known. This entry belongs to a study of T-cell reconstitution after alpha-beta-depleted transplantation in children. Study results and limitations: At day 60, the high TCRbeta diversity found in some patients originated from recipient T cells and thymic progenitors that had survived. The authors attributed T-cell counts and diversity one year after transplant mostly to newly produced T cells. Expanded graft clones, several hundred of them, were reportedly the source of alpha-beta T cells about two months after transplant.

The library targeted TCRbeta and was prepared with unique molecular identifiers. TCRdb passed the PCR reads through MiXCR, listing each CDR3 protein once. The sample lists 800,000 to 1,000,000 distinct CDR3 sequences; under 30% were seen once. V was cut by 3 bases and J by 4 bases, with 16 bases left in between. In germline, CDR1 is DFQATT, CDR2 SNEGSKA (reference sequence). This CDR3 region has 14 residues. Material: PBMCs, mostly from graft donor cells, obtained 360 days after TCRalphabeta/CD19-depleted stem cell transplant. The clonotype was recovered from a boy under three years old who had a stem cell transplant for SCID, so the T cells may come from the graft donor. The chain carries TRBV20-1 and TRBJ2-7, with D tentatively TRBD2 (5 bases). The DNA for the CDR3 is TGCAGTGCTAGGTACGGAGGCGGAAGATACGAGCAGTACTTC. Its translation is CSARYGGGRYEQYF.